Each of the 21 T cell receptor beta chains below was sequenced from the same sample in a study of blood T cell repertoires in COVID-19. Clones were read by immunoSEQ multiplex PCR, and TCRdb kept only the in-frame ones, dropping some. The sample yields about 28,000 clones, roughly nine tenths seen once. What was sequenced was peripheral blood. These receptors were collected from a human donor with acute or convalescent COVID-19. The donor label of this sample is uncertain.

This clone was observed a few times. This chain uses TRBV4-3 with TRBJ1-6; D not resolved. Germline-derived CDR1 and CDR2 are LGHNA and YSLEER. With 4 bases removed from V and 8 bases from J, the gap between germline ends came to 21 bases. This CDR3 is built from 17 residues. The CDR3 DNA sequence: TGCGCCAGCAGCCGAGGATTAGGCACTCATCGGGATTCACCCCTCCACTTT. Amino acid sequence: CASSRGLGTHRDSPLHF.

The count of this clone is one. One end of the junction fails to match germline, which may point to a read error. The chain uses TRBV28 and TRBJ2-7; possible D gene TRBD2, 6 bases. Germline V gives CDR1 MDHEN, CDR2 SYDVKM. This CDR3 has 13 amino acids. The CDR3 loop reads CASSSFRYAGHSF. Here the CDR3 DNA reads TGTGCCAGCAGTTCCTTCAGGTATGCGGGGCACTCCTTC.

The rearrangement links TRBV27 to TRBJ2-5, with TRBD1 as a possible D gene (5 bases). The V gene's germline CDR1 is MNHEY and CDR2 SMNVEV (reference sequence). Trimming took 5 bases from V and 2 from J, leaving 15 bases between them. The CDR3 consists of 15 residues. CDR3: CASSEGGYRQETQYF. CDR3 DNA: TGTGCCAGCAGTGAAGGTGGATACAGGCAAGAGACCCAGTACTTC.

The chain couples TRBV9 to TRBJ2-7; TRBD1 might be the D (6 bases). The CDR3 loop spans 14 amino acids. Germline CDR1 SGDLS, CDR2 YYNGEE. Trimming shortened V by 0 bases and J by 6 bases, and 13 bases separated the two germline ends. The CDR3 spells CASSVVPQGREQYF. The CDR3, as DNA: TGTGCCAGCAGCGTAGTGCCCCAGGGGCGCGAGCAGTACTTC.

V usage is TRBV11-3 and J usage is TRBJ2-2; TRBD2 matches at 11 bases. CDR3 length equals 17 residues. J was trimmed by 1 base and V by 5 bases; bases with no gene match: 6. The germline V gene has CDR1 SGHNT and CDR2 YENEEA. CDR3 in DNA: TGTGCCAGCAGCAGCGCCGGGACTAGCGGGAACACCGGGGAGCTGTTTTTT. It translates to CASSSAGTSGNTGELFF.

The V call is TRBV9, the J call TRBJ2-2; perhaps TRBD1 as D (7 bases). The V end lost 0 bases, the J end lost 4 bases, and 13 bases lay between the germline ends. Germline V gene sequence: CDR1 SGDLS, CDR2 YYNGEE. The CDR3 sequence is 16 residues long. CDR3 DNA sequence: TGTGCCAGCAGCGTAGTTCCAGGGGGGACCACCGGGGAGCTGTTTTTT. Translation: CASSVVPGGTTGELFF. The full variable domain, rest sourced from reference TRBV9 and TRBJ2-2, is DSGVTQTPKHLITATGQRVTLRCSPRSGDLSVYWYQQSLDQGLQFLIQYYNGEERAKGNILERFSAQQFPDLHSELNLSSLELGDSALYFCASSVVPGGTTGELFFGEGSRLTVL.

This rearrangement joins TRBV7-6 to TRBJ2-2; TRBD2 aligns across 7 bases. CDR1 SGHVS and CDR2 FNYEAQ come from the germline V gene. Trimming took 7 bases from V and 1 from J; bases not matched to a gene: 3. CDR3 length: 14 amino acids. The CDR3 DNA reads TGTGCCAGCATGGCTAGCGGGAACACCGGGGAGCTGTTTTTT. It specifies CASMASGNTGELFF.

The rearrangement links TRBV9 to TRBJ1-2, with a possible D match to TRBD1 (6 bases). V dropped 3 bases and J dropped 6 bases, with 12 bases sitting between them. This CDR3 region has 13 residues. Germline CDR1 is SGDLS and CDR2 is YYNGEE. The CDR3: CASSAGTNNGYTF. CDR3 nucleotide sequence: TGTGCCAGCAGCGCCGGGACAAATAATGGCTACACCTTC.

The chain is built from TRBV18 and TRBJ1-1, with a possible D match to TRBD1 (5 bases). CDR1 is KGHSH, CDR2 LQKENI, per germline. Trimming left V 11 bases short and J 3 bases short, with 16 bases between. The CDR3 has 13 residues. DNA for the CDR3: TGTGCCGCATCCCGAGGGACTGACACTGAAGCTTTCTTT. It codes for CAASRGTDTEAFF. The complete variable domain, with remaining parts taken from reference TRBV18 and TRBJ1-1, reads NAGVMQNPRHLVRRRGQEARLRCSPMKGHSHVYWYRQLPEEGLKFMVYLQKENIIDESGMPKERFSAEFPKEGPSILRIQQVVRGDSAAYFCAASRGTDTEAFFGQGTRLTVV.

The chain joins TRBV11-2 to TRBJ1-1, with TRBD1 matching 8 bases. V was clipped by 1 base and J by 0 bases; unmatched bases: 7. CDR1 and CDR2 (germline): SGHAT, FQNNGV. The CDR3 is 17 residues long. CDR3 DNA: TGTGCCAGCAGCTTAGGACAGGGGACCGTAATGAACACTGAAGCTTTCTTT. This gives the protein CASSLGQGTVMNTEAFF.

The V gene is TRBV3-1 (or the pseudogene TRBV3-2), the J gene TRBJ1-4; 7 nucleotides agree with TRBD1. The germline V gene has CDR1 LGHDT and CDR2 YNNKEL (reference sequence). The CDR3 has 15 residues. Trimming removed 1 base from V and 7 bases from J; junction bases left unmatched: 6. CDR3 bases: TGTGCCAGCAGCCAAGGAGGGGGCTTAAGTGAAAAACTGTTTTTT. This translates into CASSQGGGLSEKLFF.

This clone was observed a single time. The chain uses TRBV6-2 or TRBV6-3 and TRBJ2-1, with 7 bases identical to TRBD2. From germline, CDR1 is MNHEY and CDR2 SVGEGT. V gave up 2 bases and J gave up 5 bases; unmatched junction bases: 6. The CDR3 is made up of 15 amino acids. The CDR3 DNA follows: TGTGCCAGCAGTTACCCGGGGGGAAGAGACAATGAGCAGTTCTTC. This codes for CASSYPGGRDNEQFF.

The rearrangement uses TRBV5-1 and TRBJ2-7; perhaps TRBD1 as D (6 bases). V lost 2 bases and J lost 3, with 18 bases in between. Germline CDR1 is SGHRS and CDR2 is YFSETQ. The CDR3 covers 16 residues. CDR3 DNA: TGCGCCAGCAGCTTAGAGGACAGCCGTTCTTTCTACGAGCAGTACTTC. Its translation: CASSLEDSRSFYEQYF.

The rearrangement joins TRBV6-2 or TRBV6-3 to TRBJ2-7, with 9 positions matching TRBD1. Trimming at V came to 5 bases and at J to 3 bases, leaving 20 bases not matched to a gene. The germline V gene has CDR1 MNHEY and CDR2 SVGEGT. CDR3 length: 19 residues. CDR3 sequence (DNA): TGTGCCAGCAGTAGACCGGGACAGGGTGCGACTAACTCGTTCTACGAGCAGTACTTC. It encodes CASSRPGQGATNSFYEQYF.

The gene calls are TRBV6-1 and TRBJ2-3; possible D gene TRBD1, 5 bases. Trimming pared 2 bases from V and 6 bases from J, leaving 12 bases between. This CDR3 is 14 amino acids long. CDR1 MNHNS and CDR2 SASEGT come from the germline V gene. In DNA, the CDR3 is TGTGCCAGCAGTGAAAGAAGGGGCCTGGATACGCAGTATTTT. The encoded protein is CASSERRGLDTQYF.

The chain joins TRBV5-6 to TRBJ1-2, with a possible D match to TRBD1 (6 bases). CDR1 is SGHDT, CDR2 YYEEEE, per germline. Trimming cost V 3 bases and J 3 bases, with 18 bases left between them. CDR3 size: 16 residues. CDR3 sequence: CASSWAVLRTDYGYTF. CDR3 nucleotide sequence: TGTGCCAGCAGCTGGGCGGTTTTGAGGACAGACTATGGCTACACCTTC.

The genes are TRBV9 and TRBJ1-3; D perhaps matches TRBD1 (6 bases). V was shortened by 1 base and J by 4 bases, with 9 bases between the two germline ends. The CDR3 is 14 residues long. CDR1 and CDR2 (germline): SGDLS, YYNGEE. The CDR3 sequence: CASSVSGGGNTIYF. CDR3 bases: TGTGCCAGCAGCGTATCTGGGGGCGGAAACACCATATATTTT.

For the CDR3, the DNA is TGTGCCACCCAAAGGGGCTCCTACAATGAGCAGTTCTTC. This sequence encodes CATQRGSYNEQFF. This rearrangement joins TRBV2 to TRBJ2-1; D may be TRBD1 (5 bases). Trimming took off 10 bases at V and 0 bases at J, with 10 bases between the two ends. The germline V gene has CDR1 SNHLY and CDR2 FYNNEI. The CDR3 covers 13 residues.

Here the CDR3 DNA reads TGTGCCAGCAGCGTAGCTGGGGGAGGGGCCCCGGGCTACACCTTC. This codes for CASSVAGGGAPGYTF. The rearrangement links TRBV9 to TRBJ1-2; weak D call: TRBD1 (5 bases). Trimming pared 0 bases from V and 8 bases from J, leaving 17 bases between. CDR1 and CDR2 (germline): SGDLS, YYNGEE. CDR3 length equals 15 residues.

The rearrangement links TRBV2 to TRBJ1-2; weak D call: TRBD1 (6 bases). The CDR3 contains 16 residues. CDR1 is SNHLY and CDR2 is FYNNEI in the germline V gene. Trimming took 7 bases from V and 0 from J, leaving 18 bases between them. The CDR3 coding sequence is TGTGCCAGCACCAAAGGGGGAACAGTCCCTAACTATGGCTACACCTTC. It specifies CASTKGGTVPNYGYTF.

The rearrangement links TRBV3-1 (or the pseudogene TRBV3-2) to TRBJ2-5; the match to TRBD1 covers 8 bases. Germline V gene data show CDR1 as LGHDT and CDR2 as YNNKEL (reference sequence). J gave up 6 bases and V 1 base, and 16 bases lay outside the gene matches. The CDR3 is 18 residues long. The CDR3 region is CASSQVGGSGQGYKTQYF. The CDR3 DNA sequence: TGTGCCAGCAGCCAAGTAGGCGGATCAGGACAGGGATACAAGACCCAGTACTTC.